These T cell receptor beta chains were read from a single sample in a study of control samples from healthy donors and cancer patients. Profiling relied on immunoSEQ multiplex PCR, and the TCRdb table lists in-frame clones only, not all of them. The data show 90,000 to 100,000 clones, about 79% seen once. The sample taken for sequencing was blood. The receptors here all came from a woman in her twenties or thirties in good health. The CDR3 runs from the conserved cysteine through the conserved F or W. The D gene is left open where the match is weak. Only part of the rows carry a size: once, few, many, or a class if the clone is expanded.

TRBJ1-6 | . | . | TRBV12-5 | TGTGCTAGTGGCCCTTATTCACCCCTCCACTTT | CASGPYSPLHF
TRBJ2-7 | . | . | TRBV24-1 | TGTGCCACCAGTGACTTTGACAGGAGCTACGAGCAGTACTTC | CATSDFDRSYEQYF
TRBJ2-3 | few | TRBD2 | TRBV6-6 | TGTGCCAGCAGTCACCCCTTCCCGACTAGCGGGGGGGATACCAGCACAGATACGCAGTATTTT | CASSHPFPTSGGDTSTDTQYF
TRBJ2-1 | . | TRBD1 | TRBV7-3 | TGTGCCAGCAGCTGGTCGGGACAGGGCTACAATGAGCAGTTCTTC | CASSWSGQGYNEQFF
TRBJ1-3 | . | . | TRBV10-2 | TGCGCCAGCAGTGAGTCGTTATCCGGGACCCTTCGGGACACCATATATTTT | CASSESLSGTLRDTIYF
TRBJ1-2 | . | TRBD1 | TRBV10-3 | TGTGCCGCCTCGACAGGGGCCTATGGCTACACCTTC | CAASTGAYGYTF
TRBJ1-2 | . | . | TRBV10-2 | TGCGCCAGCAGCCAGGACAGCTATGGCTACACCTTC | CASSQDSYGYTF
TRBJ2-3 | . | TRBD2 | TRBV19 | TGTGCCAGTAGTATACACGCGGGGGTTAGCACAGATACGCAGTATTTT | CASSIHAGVSTDTQYF
TRBJ1-6 | . | TRBD1 | TRBV5-1 | TGCGCCAGCAGCCAGACTGGACAGGCCAATTCACCCCTCCACTTT | CASSQTGQANSPLHF
TRBJ2-2 | . | TRBD1 | TRBV19 | TGTGCCAGTAGTTACACAGGGGGGAGAACCGGGGAGCTGTTTTTT | CASSYTGGRTGELFF
TRBJ1-1 | . | TRBD1 | TRBV6-1 | TGTGCCAGCAGTGAGGGACAGTATGAAGCTTTCTTT | CASSEGQYEAFF
TRBJ1-6 | . | TRBD1 | TRBV30 | TGTGCCTGGAGTGTACGGACAGGGGGAACCCAGGGTTCACCCCTCCACTTT | CAWSVRTGGTQGSPLHF
TRBJ2-2 | . | TRBD2 | TRBV11-2 | TGTGCCAGCAGCTTAGGTGTGACTAGCGGTTCGAACACCGGGGAGCTGTTTTTT | CASSLGVTSGSNTGELFF
TRBJ2-7 | . | . | TRBV15 | TGTGCCACCAGCAGAGACCCCTTTAACAGGGAGAACGAGCAGTACTTC | CATSRDPFNRENEQYF
TRBJ1-2 | . | TRBD1 | TRBV6-5 | TGTGCCAGCAGACGGGGACAGAACTATGGCTACACCTTC | CASRRGQNYGYTF
TRBJ2-7 | . | . | TRBV19 | TGTGCCAGTAGTAACGGAGGGGGCAGCGACGAGCAGTACTTC | CASSNGGGSDEQYF
TRBJ2-2 | few | . | TRBV3-1/TRBV3-2 | TGTGCCAGCAGTCTTCGCGGGGGCACGGACACCGGGGAGCTGTTTTTT | CASSLRGGTDTGELFF
TRBJ2-3 | . | . | TRBV7-2 | TGTGCCAGCAGCAAGAAGGGTGATACGCAGTATTTT | CASSKKGDTQYF
TRBJ2-3 | . | . | TRBV7-2 | TGTGCCAGCAGCCCCAGTGGGGGTAGGTCCACAGATACGCAGTATTTT | CASSPSGGRSTDTQYF
TRBJ2-7 | . | . | TRBV6-5 | TGTGCCAGCAGACTCTCAGGGATGGCCTCCTACGAGCAGTACTTC | CASRLSGMASYEQYF
TRBJ1-2 | . | TRBD1 | TRBV12-5 | TGTGCTAGTGGTTTGGGACAGGGAAGTCATGGCTACACCTTC | CASGLGQGSHGYTF
TRBJ1-4 | . | . | TRBV9 | TGTGCCAGCAGCGCGGGGCCTAATGATCGGAAACTGTTTTTT | CASSAGPNDRKLFF